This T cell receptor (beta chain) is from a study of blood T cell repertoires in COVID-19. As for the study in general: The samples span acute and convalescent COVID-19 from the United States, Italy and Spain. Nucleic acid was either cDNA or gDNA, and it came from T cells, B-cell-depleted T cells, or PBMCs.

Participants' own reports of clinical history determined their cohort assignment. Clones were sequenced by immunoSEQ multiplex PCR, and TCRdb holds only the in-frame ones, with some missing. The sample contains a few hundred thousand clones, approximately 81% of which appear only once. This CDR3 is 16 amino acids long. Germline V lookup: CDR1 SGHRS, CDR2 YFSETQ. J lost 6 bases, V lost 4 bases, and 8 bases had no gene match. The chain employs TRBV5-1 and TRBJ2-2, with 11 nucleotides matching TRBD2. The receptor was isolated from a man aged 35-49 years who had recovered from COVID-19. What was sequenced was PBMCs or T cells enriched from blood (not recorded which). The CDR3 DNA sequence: TGCGCCAGCAGCCTCACTAGCGGGAGTAAGGCCGGGGAGCTGTTTTTT. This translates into CASSLTSGSKAGELFF.